Following are 24 T cell receptor beta chains from one sample sequenced in a study of cytomegalovirus exposure and HLA in healthy donors. It was with 60 Vbeta and 13 Jbeta primers that the PCR ran. The table came from immunoSEQ multiplex PCR; TCRdb's copy has only in-frame clones and leaves some out. This sample's clone table lists some 130,000 clones. The sample was PBMCs. The source is a man aged 18-30 years in good health and CMV-seronegative.

The chain links TRBV4-1 to TRBJ2-7; 7 bases match TRBD1. The CDR3 runs 15 residues. Germline V CDR1 and CDR2: MGHRA, YSYEKL. Germline trimming cut 1 base from V and 3 bases from J; bases unmatched to any gene: 6. The CDR3 bases are TGCGCCAGCAGCCAAGGGATCCAGGGGGACTACGAGCAGTACTTC. This encodes CASSQGIQGDYEQYF.

The chain couples TRBV6-6 to TRBJ1-5; 7 bases are shared with TRBD1. J gave up 3 bases and V 6 bases, and 2 bases lay outside the gene matches. Germline lookup yields CDR1 MNHNY and CDR2 SVGAGI (reference sequence). The length of the CDR3 is 13 residues. The CDR3 nucleotides are TGTGCCAGCAGGGGACAGTTCAATCAGCCCCAGCATTTT. The encoded protein is CASRGQFNQPQHF.

This rearrangement joins TRBV19 to TRBJ2-2; D may be TRBD2 (6 bases). V dropped 1 base and J dropped 4 bases, with 10 bases sitting between them. The CDR3 contains 15 residues. Germline V gene lookup returns CDR1 LNHDA and CDR2 SQIVND (reference sequence). The CDR3: CASSIGLVGTGELFF. CDR3 DNA: TGTGCCAGTAGTATAGGACTAGTAGGCACCGGGGAGCTGTTTTTT.

This chain joins TRBV7-6 and TRBJ2-1, with TRBD2 as a possible D gene (6 bases). CDR3 length: 12 amino acids. Germline V gene data show CDR1 as SGHVS and CDR2 as FNYEAQ. V lost 3 bases to trimming and J lost 8 bases, with 8 bases between them. CDR3 DNA: TGTGCCAGCAGCTTGGGGGACTATGAGCAGTTCTTC. Its protein is CASSLGDYEQFF.

This CDR3 reads CASSRDSYTDTQYF. The CDR3, as DNA: TGTGCCAGCAGTCGGGACAGTTATACAGATACGCAGTATTTT. This chain joins TRBV6-4 and TRBJ2-3, with 7 bases matching TRBD1. The CDR3 loop spans 14 amino acids. Germline V CDR1 and CDR2: MRHNA, SNTAGT. V lost 5 bases, J lost 3 bases, and 5 bases stayed unmatched.

The chain links TRBV6-6 to TRBJ2-7; D is uncertain. This CDR3 contains 14 residues. Germline V lookup: CDR1 MNHNY, CDR2 SVGAGI (reference sequence). The CDR3 loop reads CASANGAKYGEQYF. The CDR3 DNA reads TGTGCGTCCGCCAACGGTGCTAAGTACGGCGAGCAGTACTTC.

The chain uses TRBV25-1 and TRBJ2-7; D gene ambiguous. CDR1 and CDR2 from the germline V gene are MGHDK and SYGVNS. The CDR3 spans 13 residues. Trimming pared 5 bases from V and 2 bases from J, leaving 10 bases between. The CDR3 reads CASSNRRTYEQYF. The CDR3 DNA is TGTGCCAGCAGTAACAGACGGACCTACGAGCAGTACTTC.

J is TRBJ2-3 and V is TRBV7-3, with no clear D. Trimming removed 3 bases from V and 3 bases from J, with 7 bases in between. Germline V gives CDR1 SGHTA, CDR2 FQGTGA. The CDR3 length is 13 residues. CDR3 region: CASSFTHTDTQYF. CDR3 DNA sequence: TGTGCCAGCAGCTTTACTCATACAGATACGCAGTATTTT.

This chain links TRBV6-5 with TRBJ1-6; D is possibly TRBD1 (5 bases). Germline V gives CDR1 MNHEY, CDR2 SVGAGI. The V gene lost 1 base and the J gene lost 7 bases, with 11 bases spanning the gap. There are 15 residues in the CDR3. CDR3 nucleotides: TGTGCCAGCAGTTACTTATCAGGGCCCAATTCACCCCTCCACTTT. It specifies CASSYLSGPNSPLHF.

The rearrangement joins TRBV4-3 to TRBJ2-5, with D tentatively TRBD1 (6 bases). Trimming cost V 2 bases and J 6 bases, with 16 bases left between them. This CDR3 has 15 residues. Germline-derived CDR1 and CDR2 are LGHNA and YSLEER. CDR3 bases: TGCGCCAGCAGCCAATTAGAAGGGACACTTCAGACCCAGTACTTC. It codes for CASSQLEGTLQTQYF.

The rearrangement links TRBV9 to TRBJ2-1; 10 bases fit TRBD2. V gave up 0 bases and J gave up 5 bases; unmatched junction bases: 8. The length of the CDR3 is 17 residues. Germline CDR1 and CDR2: SGDLS and YYNGEE. The CDR3 is CASSVGLAGARDNEQFF. The CDR3 bases are TGTGCCAGCAGCGTAGGGCTAGCGGGAGCTAGAGACAATGAGCAGTTCTTC.

The J gene is TRBJ2-3, the V gene TRBV11-3; possible D gene TRBD2, 6 bases. The CDR3 totals 17 residues. Trimming pared 0 bases from V and 0 bases from J, leaving 13 bases between. The germline V gene encodes CDR1 SGHNT and CDR2 YENEEA. CDR3 nucleotides: TGTGCCAGCAGCTTAGAAAATAGGCTAGCGAGCACAGATACGCAGTATTTT. Protein: CASSLENRLASTDTQYF.

V and J are TRBV5-1 and TRBJ2-6; 12 nucleotides match TRBD2. The CDR3 extends over 21 amino acids. Unmatched junction bases numbered 17, after V lost 4 bases and J lost 3 bases. In germline, CDR1 is SGHRS, CDR2 YFSETQ. The CDR3 DNA sequence: TGCGCCAGCAGCCGATGGGGCCTAGCGGGAGGGCCTTCTCATGGGGCCAACGTCCTGACTTTC. Amino acids: CASSRWGLAGGPSHGANVLTF.

The chain joins TRBV6-6 to TRBJ2-1, with 9 positions matching TRBD2. The CDR3 contains 15 residues. The V gene's germline CDR1 is MNHNY and CDR2 SVGAGI (reference sequence). V gave up 8 bases and J gave up 6 bases; unmatched junction bases: 11. The CDR3 region is CASGREGQAVNEQFF. In DNA form, the CDR3 reads TGTGCCAGCGGGCGGGAGGGCCAAGCGGTCAATGAGCAGTTCTTC.

CDR3 protein: CASSAGGTNYGYTF. The DNA for the CDR3 is TGTGCCAGCAGCGCGGGGGGAACGAACTATGGCTACACCTTC. The chain employs TRBV9 and TRBJ1-2; D may be TRBD1 (5 bases). There are 14 residues in the CDR3. Trimming cost V 3 bases and J 2 bases, with 11 bases left between them. Germline V gene data show CDR1 as SGDLS and CDR2 as YYNGEE.

In DNA form, the CDR3 reads TGTGCCAGCTCAGGCCTAGAAGCAGATACGCAGTATTTT. This sequence encodes CASSGLEADTQYF. The chain couples TRBV18 to TRBJ2-3, with unresolved D. The V gene's germline CDR1 is KGHSH and CDR2 LQKENI. The V end lost 5 bases, the J end lost 4 bases, and 10 bases lay between the germline ends. The CDR3 length is 13 residues.

The V call is TRBV7-2, the J call TRBJ1-1; a possible D gene is TRBD1 (5 bases). The CDR3 has 15 residues. V was trimmed by 0 bases and J by 6 bases, leaving 14 bases between them. CDR1 SGHTA and CDR2 FQGNSA come from the germline V gene. The CDR3 DNA sequence: TGTGCCAGCAGCTTAGCCCCGACAGTTTATCCTGAAGCTTTCTTT. It yields the protein CASSLAPTVYPEAFF.

This sequence joins TRBV5-6 and TRBJ1-2, with TRBD1 as a possible D gene (5 bases). Looked up from germline, CDR1 is SGHDT and CDR2 is YYEEEE. Trimming stripped 4 bases from V and 5 bases from J, with 27 bases between. CDR3 length: 18 residues. This CDR3 reads CASSDGGVGTTYGYGYTF. As DNA, the CDR3 is TGTGCCAGCAGCGATGGGGGGGTCGGGACTACATATGGGTATGGCTACACCTTC.

The chain employs TRBV27 and TRBJ1-2; D remains ambiguous. V lost 3 bases and J 6 bases, leaving 17 bases between the germline ends. CDR3 length: 15 residues. Looked up from germline, CDR1 is MNHEY and CDR2 is SMNVEV (reference sequence). CDR3 protein: CASSLTGVEGHGYTF. The CDR3 DNA is TGTGCCAGCAGTTTGACCGGGGTAGAGGGCCATGGCTACACCTTC.

The rearrangement links TRBV2 to TRBJ2-7, with 11 bases fitting TRBD1. Germline trimming cut 3 bases from V and 4 bases from J; bases unmatched to any gene: 14. The CDR3 consists of 18 residues. Germline CDR1 is SNHLY and CDR2 is FYNNEI. CDR3 bases: TGTGCCAGCAGTGATTCCCTTTCTTGGGACAGGGGGTCGTACGAGCAGTACTTC. The encoded protein is CASSDSLSWDRGSYEQYF.

This chain links TRBV6-1 with TRBJ1-2; no firm D call. The length of the CDR3 is 15 residues. Per germline, CDR1 MNHNS and CDR2 SASEGT. Trimming pared 2 bases from V and 4 bases from J, leaving 14 bases between. The CDR3, as DNA: TGTGCCAGCAGTGAAAAAATCGCACTGTTCTATGGCTACACCTTC. Its protein is CASSEKIALFYGYTF.

The chain joins TRBV10-1 to TRBJ1-4, with 8 bases lining up with TRBD1. Trimming took 11 bases from V and 12 from J; bases not matched to a gene: 5. The CDR3 totals 10 residues. Germline CDR1 reads WNHNN; CDR2 reads SYGVQD (reference sequence). CDR3 amino acids: CAGPGQELFF. DNA for the CDR3: TGCGCCGGACCGGGACAGGAACTGTTTTTT.

This chain uses TRBV6-6 with TRBJ2-2; TRBD2 matches 7 bases. CDR3 length: 16 residues. Germline assignment: CDR1 MNHNY and CDR2 SVGAGI (reference sequence). The junction had 12 bases not matched to a gene; V was cut back by 6 bases and J by 5 bases. The DNA for the CDR3 is TGTGCCAGCAGCCGCTTTTGGGCGGGAGATACCGGGGAGCTGTTTTTT. Its protein product is CASSRFWAGDTGELFF.

V gene TRBV7-3 combines with J gene TRBJ2-3, with D possibly TRBD1 on 6 matching bases. Trimming took 5 bases from V and 0 from J, leaving 12 bases between them. The CDR3 is 15 amino acids. Per germline, CDR1 SGHTA and CDR2 FQGTGA. The CDR3 reads CASSPPGHSTDTQYF. In DNA form, the CDR3 reads TGTGCCAGCAGCCCTCCGGGACATAGCACAGATACGCAGTATTTT. Filled out from reference TRBV7-3 and TRBJ2-3, the complete variable domain reads GAGVSQTPSNKVTEKGKYVELRCDPISGHTALYWYRQSLGQGPEFLIYFQGTGAADDSGLPNDRFFAVRPEGSVSTLKIQRTERGDSAVYLCASSPPGHSTDTQYFGPGTRLTVL.